The rows below give T cell receptor beta chains drawn from one sample of a study of blood T cell repertoires in COVID-19. TCRdb's copy holds only in-frame clones and misses some; the assay was immunoSEQ multiplex PCR. The repertoire holds 200,000 to 250,000 clones, around nine tenths seen once, with approximately 1.5% in the top ten. Specimen: peripheral blood. The receptor set was obtained from a man between 18 and 35 years old with active or convalescent COVID-19. The CDR3 runs from the conserved cysteine through the conserved F or W. The order of the fields is clone size, J gene, D gene, V gene, CDR3 protein, CDR3 DNA. D genes are given only for firm matches. The size field is filled for only some rows; it gives once, few, many or a size class.

abundance: -
j_gene: TRBJ2-1
d_gene: TRBD2
v_gene: TRBV5-1
CDR3aa: CASSLGTSGSVLDEQFF
CDR3nt: TGCGCCAGCAGCTTAGGGACTAGCGGGAGTGTACTGGATGAGCAGTTCTTC

abundance: -
j_gene: TRBJ1-1
d_gene: TRBD1
v_gene: TRBV10-3
CDR3aa: CAISEQGAETEAFF
CDR3nt: TGTGCCATCAGTGAACAGGGGGCGGAAACTGAAGCTTTCTTT

abundance: few
j_gene: TRBJ2-3
d_gene: TRBD1
v_gene: TRBV6-6
CDR3aa: CASIAGQGVADTQYF
CDR3nt: TGTGCCAGCATCGCGGGACAGGGAGTGGCAGATACGCAGTATTTT

abundance: -
j_gene: TRBJ2-7
d_gene: -
v_gene: TRBV7-9
CDR3aa: CASSYGIGSYEQYF
CDR3nt: TGTGCCAGCAGCTACGGGATTGGGTCCTACGAGCAGTACTTC

abundance: -
j_gene: TRBJ2-4
d_gene: -
v_gene: TRBV11-2
CDR3aa: CASSLVSGISKNIQYF
CDR3nt: TGTGCCAGCAGCTTAGTATCCGGGATCTCCAAAAACATTCAGTACTTC

abundance: -
j_gene: TRBJ2-4
d_gene: TRBD2
v_gene: TRBV6-5
CDR3aa: CASSYTLAGAKNIQYF
CDR3nt: TGTGCCAGCAGTTACACCCTAGCGGGGGCCAAAAACATTCAGTACTTC

abundance: -
j_gene: TRBJ1-2
d_gene: TRBD1
v_gene: TRBV11-2
CDR3aa: CASSLVVYGTGDSNYGYTF
CDR3nt: TGTGCCAGCAGCTTAGTGGTTTACGGGACAGGGGACTCTAACTATGGCTACACCTTC

abundance: -
j_gene: TRBJ1-1
d_gene: -
v_gene: TRBV5-4
CDR3aa: CASSFPREEEAFF
CDR3nt: TGTGCCAGCAGCTTCCCCCGGGAGGAGGAAGCTTTCTTT

abundance: -
j_gene: TRBJ1-5
d_gene: -
v_gene: TRBV30
CDR3aa: CAWSGGSSPNQPQHF
CDR3nt: TGTGCCTGGAGTGGGGGCAGCAGCCCGAATCAGCCCCAGCATTTT

abundance: -
j_gene: TRBJ2-7
d_gene: TRBD2
v_gene: TRBV27
CDR3aa: CASSPETSGRPDSYEQYF
CDR3nt: TGTGCCAGCAGTCCGGAGACTAGCGGGAGGCCTGACTCCTACGAGCAGTACTTC

abundance: once
j_gene: TRBJ1-2
d_gene: TRBD1
v_gene: TRBV5-5
CDR3aa: CASSLSVGQIYGGYTF
CDR3nt: TGTGCCAGCAGCTTGAGTGTGGGACAGATCTATGGAGGCTACACCTTC

abundance: -
j_gene: TRBJ2-1
d_gene: -
v_gene: TRBV24-1
CDR3aa: CATSDRRDFNNEQFF
CDR3nt: TGTGCCACCAGTGACCGCCGGGACTTCAACAATGAGCAGTTCTTC

abundance: -
j_gene: TRBJ2-7
d_gene: TRBD2
v_gene: TRBV7-2
CDR3aa: CASSLTSTSGRTSYEQYF
CDR3nt: TGTGCCAGCAGCTTAACTTCGACTAGCGGGAGGACTTCCTACGAGCAGTACTTC

abundance: -
j_gene: TRBJ2-1
d_gene: -
v_gene: TRBV3-1/TRBV3-2
CDR3aa: CASSQETVLLGEQFF
CDR3nt: TGTGCCAGCAGCCAAGAGACAGTCCTCTTGGGTGAGCAGTTCTTC

abundance: -
j_gene: TRBJ2-1
d_gene: TRBD2
v_gene: TRBV11-1
CDR3aa: CASAGEYNEQFF
CDR3nt: TGTGCCAGCGCGGGAGAGTACAATGAGCAGTTCTTC

abundance: -
j_gene: TRBJ2-7
d_gene: TRBD2
v_gene: TRBV13
CDR3aa: CASRRAGGTREQYF
CDR3nt: TGTGCCAGCAGACGAGCGGGAGGAACGCGGGAGCAGTACTTC

abundance: -
j_gene: TRBJ2-1
d_gene: TRBD2
v_gene: TRBV7-7
CDR3aa: CASSRTLSAGGGEQFF
CDR3nt: TGTGCCAGCAGCCGTACACTGTCAGCGGGAGGAGGTGAGCAGTTCTTC

abundance: -
j_gene: TRBJ2-7
d_gene: TRBD2
v_gene: TRBV5-4
CDR3aa: CASSTRTSSTYEQYF
CDR3nt: TGTGCCAGCAGCACCAGGACTAGCTCAACCTACGAGCAGTACTTC

abundance: -
j_gene: TRBJ1-6
d_gene: -
v_gene: TRBV2
CDR3aa: CASSERRAINNSPLHF
CDR3nt: TGTGCCAGCAGTGAAAGGAGGGCCATTAATAATTCACCCCTCCACTTT

abundance: -
j_gene: TRBJ2-2
d_gene: TRBD2
v_gene: TRBV6-1
CDR3aa: CASSETYTGLISGRAGELFF
CDR3nt: TGTGCCAGCAGTGAAACATACACAGGGCTAATCAGCGGGAGGGCCGGGGAGCTGTTTTTT

abundance: few
j_gene: TRBJ2-7
d_gene: -
v_gene: TRBV11-2
CDR3aa: CASSLARGQRTYEQYF
CDR3nt: TGTGCCAGCAGCTTAGCAAGAGGCCAGAGGACCTACGAGCAGTACTTC

abundance: -
j_gene: TRBJ2-7
d_gene: -
v_gene: TRBV7-9
CDR3aa: CASSFQSYEQYF
CDR3nt: TGTGCCAGCAGTTTTCAGTCCTACGAGCAGTACTTC

abundance: -
j_gene: TRBJ2-7
d_gene: TRBD1
v_gene: TRBV28
CDR3aa: CASSPGQFPYEQYF
CDR3nt: TGTGCCAGCAGCCCGGGACAGTTTCCTTACGAGCAGTACTTC

abundance: -
j_gene: TRBJ1-2
d_gene: -
v_gene: TRBV20-1
CDR3aa: CSASSPIPGPKGVGRSNYGYTF
CDR3nt: TGCAGTGCCAGTAGCCCAATTCCCGGGCCGAAAGGGGTGGGTAGATCGAACTATGGCTACACCTTC

abundance: -
j_gene: TRBJ1-6
d_gene: -
v_gene: TRBV2
CDR3aa: CASLRVSYSPLHF
CDR3nt: TGTGCCAGCCTCCGGGTCTCCTATTCACCCCTCCACTTT

abundance: -
j_gene: TRBJ2-1
d_gene: TRBD2
v_gene: TRBV28
CDR3aa: CASSLLVSGAFSYNEQFF
CDR3nt: TGTGCCAGCAGTTTATTGGTTAGCGGGGCATTCTCCTACAATGAGCAGTTCTTC

abundance: -
j_gene: TRBJ2-3
d_gene: -
v_gene: TRBV27
CDR3aa: CASSLRAGTDTQYF
CDR3nt: TGTGCCAGCAGTTTACGCGCCGGGACAGATACGCAGTATTTT

abundance: -
j_gene: TRBJ2-5
d_gene: -
v_gene: TRBV18
CDR3aa: CASCTTRGETQYF
CDR3nt: TGTGCCAGCTGCACGACTAGAGGGGAGACCCAGTACTTC

abundance: -
j_gene: TRBJ1-2
d_gene: TRBD1
v_gene: TRBV14
CDR3aa: CASSQGTGRTGYTF
CDR3nt: TGTGCCAGCAGCCAAGGGACAGGGCGGACGGGCTACACCTTC

abundance: -
j_gene: TRBJ2-3
d_gene: TRBD1
v_gene: TRBV19
CDR3aa: CASSDTGTGGRDTQYF
CDR3nt: TGTGCCAGTAGTGATACCGGGACAGGGGGCAGAGATACGCAGTATTTT

abundance: -
j_gene: TRBJ1-2
d_gene: TRBD1
v_gene: TRBV2
CDR3aa: CASSPLRGQGPQSGYTF
CDR3nt: TGTGCCAGCAGCCCTCTAAGGGGACAGGGGCCCCAATCGGGCTACACCTTC

abundance: -
j_gene: TRBJ1-5
d_gene: -
v_gene: TRBV3-1/TRBV3-2
CDR3aa: CASSRGLYNQPQHF
CDR3nt: TGTGCCAGCAGCCGAGGGTTATACAATCAGCCCCAGCATTTT

abundance: -
j_gene: TRBJ2-7
d_gene: -
v_gene: TRBV7-2
CDR3aa: CASSLAAGQGEQYF
CDR3nt: TGTGCCAGCAGCTTAGCCGCGGGGCAGGGCGAGCAGTACTTC

abundance: once
j_gene: TRBJ2-1
d_gene: -
v_gene: TRBV24-1
CDR3aa: CATSAQQGSDEQFF
CDR3nt: TGTGCCACCAGCGCCCAACAGGGCAGCGATGAGCAGTTCTTC

abundance: once
j_gene: TRBJ2-7
d_gene: TRBD2
v_gene: TRBV4-2
CDR3aa: CASSPTSGSSYEQYF
CDR3nt: TGTGCCAGCAGCCCCACTAGCGGGAGCTCCTACGAGCAGTACTTC

abundance: once
j_gene: TRBJ1-1
d_gene: TRBD1
v_gene: TRBV29-1
CDR3aa: CTGVGTEDLNTEAFF
CDR3nt: TGCACCGGGGTGGGGACAGAAGATCTTAACACTGAAGCTTTCTTT

abundance: -
j_gene: TRBJ2-5
d_gene: -
v_gene: TRBV27
CDR3aa: CASSLGLGEYQETQYF
CDR3nt: TGTGCCAGCAGTTTGGGACTGGGAGAGTACCAAGAGACCCAGTACTTC

abundance: once
j_gene: TRBJ1-6
d_gene: -
v_gene: TRBV15
CDR3aa: CATSRGAIPNSPLHF
CDR3nt: TGTGCCACCAGCAGGGGAGCGATACCTAATTCACCCCTCCACTTT

abundance: -
j_gene: TRBJ1-2
d_gene: TRBD1
v_gene: TRBV28
CDR3aa: CASSRGQGGYTF
CDR3nt: TGTGCCAGCAGTCGCGGACAGGGAGGCTACACCTTC

abundance: -
j_gene: TRBJ2-7
d_gene: -
v_gene: TRBV6-5
CDR3aa: CASRETAKYEQYF
CDR3nt: TGTGCCAGCAGGGAGACAGCGAAATACGAGCAGTACTTC

abundance: -
j_gene: TRBJ2-7
d_gene: TRBD2
v_gene: TRBV19
CDR3aa: CASSIAAGGTYEQYF
CDR3nt: TGTGCCAGTAGTATAGCGGCGGGAGGGACGTACGAGCAGTACTTC

abundance: -
j_gene: TRBJ2-1
d_gene: TRBD2
v_gene: TRBV10-3
CDR3aa: CATWGGNEQFF
CDR3nt: TGTGCCACCTGGGGGGGCAATGAGCAGTTCTTC

abundance: -
j_gene: TRBJ2-1
d_gene: -
v_gene: TRBV19
CDR3aa: CASSRISSYNEQFF
CDR3nt: TGTGCCAGTAGCCGTATTAGCTCCTACAATGAGCAGTTCTTC